Each of the 9 T cell receptor beta chains below was sequenced from the same sample in a study of OX40 agonist ivuxolimab in advanced cancers. TCRdb's table, derived via immunoSEQ multiplex PCR, lists solely in-frame clones and lacks some. The profile covers roughly 65,000 clones, with 80% to 90% appearing a single time and approximately 0.86% taken by the ten largest. The starting material was CD4+ or CD8+ T cells sorted from blood, obtained in a trial of the OX40 agonist ivuxolimab. The receptors were gathered from an adult with an advanced solid tumor such as melanoma, head and neck, liver or kidney cancer.

This clone was found a few times. The chain carries TRBV7-3 and TRBJ2-7; the D call may be TRBD1 or TRBD2 (5 bases each). This CDR3 spans 15 amino acids. Germline CDR1 is SGHTA and CDR2 is FQGTGA. Trimming took 4 bases from V and 0 from J, leaving 13 bases between them. CDR3 nucleotides: TGTGCCAGCAGCTCCGGACCAGGGAGCTCCTACGAGCAGTACTTC. It translates to CASSSGPGSSYEQYF.

The chain carries TRBV11-3 and TRBJ2-2; D might be TRBD2 (5 bases). CDR3 length: 13 residues. V lost 5 bases and J 6 bases, leaving 10 bases between the germline ends. CDR1 and CDR2 (germline): SGHNT, YENEEA. The CDR3 protein is CASSPGVAGELFF. CDR3 in DNA: TGTGCCAGCAGCCCCGGGGTAGCCGGGGAGCTGTTTTTT.

The chain couples TRBV18 to TRBJ1-1; D not resolved. CDR1 KGHSH and CDR2 LQKENI come from the germline V gene. Trimming removed 2 bases at V and 1 base at J, with 5 bases between. This CDR3 contains 13 residues. The CDR3 loop is CASSPAENTEAFF. CDR3 in DNA: TGTGCCAGCTCACCAGCAGAGAACACTGAAGCTTTCTTT.

This clone appeared once. The gene calls are TRBV4-1 and TRBJ2-7; TRBD1 matches 7 bases. The CDR3 sequence is 17 residues long. Germline V CDR1 and CDR2: MGHRA, YSYEKL. V lost 0 bases and J lost 4; bases outside the gene matches: 12. Here the CDR3 DNA reads TGCGCCAGCAGCCAAGATTGGGCGACAGGGAAAGGATACGAGCAGTACTTC. Translating gives CASSQDWATGKGYEQYF.

This chain uses TRBV10-3 with TRBJ2-5; tentatively, D is TRBD1 or TRBD2 (5 bases each). The germline gives CDR1 ENHRY, CDR2 SYGVKD. Trimming shortened V by 0 bases and J by 2 bases, and 16 bases separated the two germline ends. The CDR3 totals 17 residues. The CDR3 loop reads CAISESRVRVSQETQYF. Written as DNA, the CDR3 is TGTGCCATCAGTGAGTCGAGGGTCAGGGTGAGTCAAGAGACCCAGTACTTC.

This chain's CDR3 is CSAKKSEKLFF. DNA of the CDR3: TGCAGTGCTAAAAAAAGTGAAAAACTGTTTTTT. The V call is TRBV20-1, the J call TRBJ1-4; D uncertain. CDR3 size: 11 residues. Germline CDR1 DFQATT, CDR2 SNEGSKA (reference sequence). Trimming removed 4 bases at V and 7 bases at J, with 7 bases between.

The chain has TRBV2 and TRBJ2-5; D unclear. Trimming pared 5 bases from V and 4 bases from J, leaving 11 bases between. This CDR3 comprises 13 residues. Germline CDR1 and CDR2: SNHLY and FYNNEI. The DNA for the CDR3 is TGTGCCAGCAGTTGGTCCCCCGGAGAGACCCAGTACTTC. It specifies CASSWSPGETQYF.

The chain uses TRBV6-6 and TRBJ2-6; weak D call: TRBD2 (5 bases). Germline-derived CDR1 and CDR2 are MNHNY and SVGAGI (reference sequence). V was cut by 4 bases and J by 2 bases, with 12 bases left in between. The CDR3 is 16 residues long. The CDR3 reads CASSFSGGPGANVLTF. The CDR3 region has the DNA TGTGCCAGCAGTTTTTCCGGAGGACCTGGGGCCAACGTCCTGACTTTC.

The chain couples TRBV27 to TRBJ1-6, with 7 bases aligning to TRBD1. Germline CDR1 MNHEY, CDR2 SMNVEV (reference sequence). J lost 9 bases, V lost 2 bases, and 10 bases had no gene match. The CDR3 runs 16 residues. This CDR3 is CASSLQGGRRASPLHF. The CDR3 coding sequence is TGTGCCAGCAGTTTACAGGGGGGGCGGAGGGCTTCACCCCTCCACTTT.